The clone carrying this T cell receptor (beta chain) was found once. With V trimmed by 5 bases and J by 3 bases, 6 bases remained unmatched. This CDR3 contains 14 residues. Germline lookup yields CDR1 LNHDA and CDR2 SQIVND (reference sequence). These data originate in a study of T cell responses to AZD1222 COVID-19 vaccine. The method was immunoSEQ multiplex PCR; TCRdb's version includes in-frame clones alone and lacks a portion of them. The table has nearly 35,000 clones, around 78% seen once. This clonotype was sampled from an adult who received the AZD1222 COVID-19 vaccine. The starting material was peripheral blood, obtained 28 days after the second AZD1222 dose. The chain combines TRBV19 with TRBJ1-1, with 7 bases aligning to TRBD1. In DNA form, the CDR3 reads TGTGCCAGTAGTCCGGGACAGTCTTACACTGAAGCTTTCTTT. This codes for CASSPGQSYTEAFF.